This entry describes one T cell receptor beta chain. This specimen belongs to a study of blood T cell repertoires in COVID-19. The method was immunoSEQ multiplex PCR; TCRdb's version includes in-frame clones alone and lacks a portion of them. The table includes a few hundred thousand clones, 84% detected once. CDR1 and CDR2 (germline): SEHNR, FQNEAQ (reference sequence). V shed 1 base, J shed 4 bases, and the junction held 2 bases outside the gene matches. CDR3 size: 14 residues. The TCR was taken from a woman in her forties who had recovered from COVID-19. Sequences were obtained from peripheral blood. This rearrangement joins TRBV7-9 to TRBJ1-2; 8 nucleotides line up with TRBD1. This chain's CDR3 is CASSLGQGFYGYTF. The DNA for the CDR3 is TGTGCCAGCAGCTTAGGACAGGGGTTCTATGGCTACACCTTC.